This T cell receptor (beta chain) was sequenced during a study of blood T cell repertoires in COVID-19. The germline V gene has CDR1 SGHNT and CDR2 YYREEE (reference sequence). The ends lost 0 bases at V and 1 base at J; junction bases unmatched: 2. The CDR3 covers 15 residues. Under the authors' procedure: Quantification of nucleated cells was approximated via reference gene primer amplification. TCRdb's copy holds only in-frame clones and misses some; the assay was immunoSEQ multiplex PCR. That table furnishes V, J and clone size, whereas the DNA furnished D and trimming. The top ten hold more than 6% of the sample, which has about 320,000 clones, about 82% seen once.

This TCR was recovered from a human donor in a cohort sampled during active COVID-19. V usage is TRBV5-4 and J usage is TRBJ2-3, with 7 bases matching TRBD2. The material sequenced was peripheral blood. The CDR3 DNA reads TGTGCCAGCAGCTTGGCGGGGGGAGGCACAGATACGCAGTATTTT. Translation: CASSLAGGGTDTQYF.